What follows are 14 T cell receptor beta chains derived from one specimen sequenced in a study of blood T cell repertoires in COVID-19. This table comes from immunoSEQ multiplex PCR, and its TCRdb copy is limited to in-frame clones, with some not included. The data contain 160,000 or so clones, roughly 90% of them singletons. The sequencing sample was made of PBMCs or T cells enriched from blood (not recorded which). These receptors all come from a woman aged 45-60 years who had recovered from COVID-19.

The chain couples TRBV4-2 to TRBJ1-5; 9 bases are shared with TRBD1. Germline V gene data show CDR1 as LGHNA and CDR2 as YNFKEQ. J gave up 3 bases and V 1 base, and 7 bases lay outside the gene matches. This CDR3 has 17 amino acids. CDR3 sequence: CASSQGDGTGLNQPQHF. Here the CDR3 DNA reads TGTGCCAGCAGCCAAGGAGACGGGACAGGGCTCAATCAGCCCCAGCATTTT.

This clone was seen a few times. The rearrangement uses TRBV6-2 or TRBV6-3 and TRBJ2-7; D is ambiguous. V shed 2 bases and J shed 3 bases, with 5 bases lying between them. The CDR3 covers 12 residues. CDR1 and CDR2 (germline): MNHEY, SVGEGT. The CDR3 DNA follows: TGTGCCAGCAGTTACGTAAACTACGAGCAGTACTTC. It yields the protein CASSYVNYEQYF.

CDR3 in amino acids: CASSLTGEVGNGYTF. The CDR3 nucleotides are TGTGCCAGCAGCTTAACCGGGGAGGTCGGGAATGGCTACACCTTC. The chain employs TRBV7-3 and TRBJ1-2; D is unclear. The CDR3 length is 15 residues. Trimming stripped 0 bases from V and 6 bases from J, with 14 bases between. Germline assignment: CDR1 SGHTA and CDR2 FQGTGA.

V usage is TRBV5-1 and J usage is TRBJ1-4; the D gene is possibly TRBD1 (5 bases). This CDR3 is built from 15 residues. Germline CDR1 and CDR2: SGHRS and YFSETQ. V dropped 2 bases and J dropped 4 bases, with 12 bases sitting between them. Here the CDR3 DNA reads TGCGCCAGCAGCTTTTTCGCGGGGGGTAATGAAAAACTGTTTTTT. Its translation: CASSFFAGGNEKLFF.

The gene calls are TRBV27 and TRBJ2-1; TRBD2 is a possible D gene (7 bases). Germline loops: CDR1 MNHEY, CDR2 SMNVEV (reference sequence). Between the trimmed V and J ends, which lost 3 bases and 2 bases, there was a span of 11 bases. The CDR3 is 15 amino acids. CDR3 sequence reads: CASSLDGGPYNEQFF. The CDR3 DNA is TGTGCCAGCAGTTTGGACGGGGGGCCCTACAATGAGCAGTTCTTC.

V is TRBV15 and J is TRBJ2-3; D may be TRBD2 (6 bases). CDR3 length: 15 residues. Germline CDR1 LNHNV, CDR2 YYDKDF (reference sequence). V gave up 4 bases and J gave up 2 bases, with 13 bases separating them. The CDR3 DNA sequence: TGTGCCACCAGCACCGGTAGCGGAACCACAGATACGCAGTATTTT. Encoded protein: CATSTGSGTTDTQYF.

The J gene is TRBJ1-5, the V gene TRBV28, with D unresolved. The V end was cut by 5 bases, the J end by 1 base, with 15 bases between. Germline CDR1 is MDHEN and CDR2 is SYDVKM. The CDR3 sequence is 16 residues long. The CDR3 here is CASSPTVGGSNQPQHF. CDR3 DNA sequence: TGTGCCAGCAGTCCGACTGTTGGTGGAAGCAATCAGCCCCAGCATTTT.

The chain joins TRBV3-1 (or the pseudogene TRBV3-2) to TRBJ2-1, with 8 nucleotides matching TRBD2. Germline-derived CDR1 and CDR2 are LGHDT and YNNKEL (reference sequence). The CDR3 length is 18 residues. The J segment lost 8 bases and the V segment lost 5 bases, leaving 20 bases of the junction unmatched. The CDR3 sequence is CASSSHGGAFVGSHEQFF. The CDR3 nucleotides are TGTGCCAGCAGCTCCCACGGGGGGGCCTTTGTAGGGTCCCATGAGCAGTTCTTC.

The J gene is TRBJ2-2, the V gene TRBV4-1, with D uncertain. With 0 bases removed from V and 0 bases from J, the gap between germline ends came to 8 bases. Germline CDR1 and CDR2: MGHRA and YSYEKL. This CDR3 contains 16 residues. The CDR3 DNA is TGCGCCAGCAGCCAAGATGCAGCGCCGAACACCGGGGAGCTGTTTTTT. As protein: CASSQDAAPNTGELFF.

This clone was seen just once. The chain combines TRBV6-5 with TRBJ2-7; tentatively, D is TRBD1 (5 bases). Germline CDR1 reads MNHEY; CDR2 reads SVGAGI. The ends were cut back, 0 bases at V and 4 bases at J, with 10 bases in the middle. CDR3 length: 14 residues. CDR3 region: CASSYSQDSYEQYF. In DNA form, the CDR3 reads TGTGCCAGCAGTTACTCACAGGATAGTTACGAGCAGTACTTC.

The chain carries TRBV20-1 and TRBJ1-5, with TRBD1 matching 8 bases. Germline assignment: CDR1 DFQATT and CDR2 SNEGSKA (reference sequence). The length of the CDR3 is 11 residues. The trim removed 8 bases at V and 13 bases at J, leaving 10 bases unmatched. The CDR3 sequence is CSLGDGDRQHF. The CDR3 DNA reads as TGCAGTCTAGGGGACGGGGACAGGCAGCATTTT.

This chain joins TRBV5-5 and TRBJ1-6; possibly TRBD1 for D (6 bases). Germline CDR1 and CDR2: SGHKS and YYEKEE (reference sequence). This CDR3 region has 14 residues. Trimming removed 4 bases at V and 5 bases at J, with 10 bases between. The CDR3: CASSPGTNNSPLHF. DNA for the CDR3: TGTGCCAGCAGCCCCGGGACAAATAATTCACCCCTCCACTTT.

The rearrangement links TRBV7-9 to TRBJ2-7, with D possibly TRBD1 on 5 matching bases. V was shortened by 3 bases and J by 5 bases, with 14 bases between the two germline ends. The CDR3 spans 14 residues. In germline, CDR1 is SEHNR, CDR2 FQNEAQ (reference sequence). The CDR3 here is CASSLIQGIDEQYF. The CDR3 DNA sequence: TGTGCCAGCAGCTTGATCCAGGGTATCGACGAGCAGTACTTC.

This clone has a single count. The chain uses TRBV27 and TRBJ2-2; a possible D gene is TRBD2 (7 bases). V gave up 6 bases and J gave up 4 bases, with 12 bases separating them. The germline V gene has CDR1 MNHEY and CDR2 SMNVEV (reference sequence). The CDR3 has 14 residues. The CDR3 bases are TGTGCCAGCAGGGAGGGGGGGGGCACCGGGGAGCTGTTTTTT. Amino acids: CASREGGGTGELFF.